Shown below are 17 T cell receptor beta chains from a single sample sequenced in a study of PD-1 blockade in classical Hodgkin lymphoma (dated by TCRdb to the early 2020s). The label giving this sample's time point can be read as: newly diagnosed, previously untreated cHL patient sample. Library construction relied on the immunoSEQ multiplex PCR assay. Sourced from immuneACCESS, this table was stored by TCRdb with only in-frame sequences that have V and J called. A share of the clones is absent; for the studies checked, an unresolved V gene accounts for under half, and the remainder has no known explanation. The sample data list tens of thousands of clones, and 90% to 95% of these were observed just once. The ten largest clones add up to about 3.9% of the sample. Specimen: peripheral blood mononuclear cells (PBMCs). These receptors were obtained from a human donor with classical Hodgkin lymphoma.

The chain carries TRBV29-1 and TRBJ1-2, with D possibly matching TRBD1 (5 bases). The germline V gene has CDR1 SQVTM and CDR2 ANQGSEA. The CDR3 is 11 amino acids. Between the trimmed V and J ends, which lost 4 bases and 8 bases, there was a span of 11 bases. The CDR3 loop reads CSVGGRRGYTF. The DNA for the CDR3 is TGCAGCGTTGGGGGCAGAAGGGGCTACACCTTC.

The table lists this clone with a count of one. Other nucleotide sequences from this sample produce the same CDR3. This rearrangement joins TRBV20-1 to TRBJ2-5; the D is unclear. This CDR3 contains 11 residues. Germline CDR1 and CDR2: DFQATT and SNEGSKA (reference sequence). V was shortened by 5 bases and J by 5 bases, with 9 bases between the two germline ends. This CDR3 reads CSARLGETQYF. CDR3 sequence (DNA): TGCAGTGCTCGGTTGGGGGAGACCCAGTACTTC.

This chain uses TRBV28 with TRBJ2-5, with D tentatively TRBD1 or TRBD2 (7 bases each). The CDR3 runs 14 residues. V lost 5 bases and J 5 bases, leaving 15 bases between the germline ends. Germline CDR1 and CDR2: MDHEN and SYDVKM. CDR3 nucleotide sequence: TGTGCCAGCAGTCCGTACAGGGGAGGGGAGACCCAGTACTTC. The encoded protein is CASSPYRGGETQYF.

This chain connects TRBV18 to TRBJ2-2, with 11 bases matching TRBD2. Trimming took 6 bases from V and 3 from J; bases not matched to a gene: 6. Germline V gene sequence: CDR1 KGHSH, CDR2 LQKENI. The CDR3 consists of 16 residues. This CDR3 is CASSITSGGHTGELFF. The CDR3 bases are TGTGCCAGCTCGATTACTAGCGGGGGACACACCGGGGAGCTGTTTTTT.

The chain joins TRBV11-2 to TRBJ1-3, with D unresolved. V was clipped by 0 bases and J by 0 bases, with 12 bases between them. Germline CDR1 is SGHAT and CDR2 is FQNNGV. The CDR3 extends over 17 amino acids. CDR3 sequence: CASSLEFFGSSGNTIYF. DNA of the CDR3: TGTGCCAGCAGCTTAGAGTTCTTTGGCAGCTCTGGAAACACCATATATTTT.

The chain employs TRBV7-6 and TRBJ1-2; D gene ambiguous. There are 16 residues in the CDR3. Germline-derived CDR1 and CDR2 are SGHVS and FNYEAQ. V lost 5 bases to trimming and J lost 4 bases, with 20 bases between them. The CDR3 here is CASSVDFERKTYGYTF. CDR3 sequence (DNA): TGTGCCAGCAGCGTAGATTTTGAACGAAAGACCTATGGCTACACCTTC.

This chain links TRBV11-3 with TRBJ2-2; D not certain. The germline V gene has CDR1 SGHNT and CDR2 YENEEA. Between the trimmed V and J ends, which lost 0 bases and 7 bases, there was a span of 3 bases. The CDR3 length is 12 residues. The CDR3 region has the DNA TGTGCCAGCAGCTTAGACTTCGGGGAGCTGTTTTTT. Its protein product is CASSLDFGELFF.

V is TRBV15 and J is TRBJ2-1; 9 bases match TRBD2. J lost 3 bases, V lost 0 bases, and 6 bases had no gene match. Germline lookup yields CDR1 LNHNV and CDR2 YYDKDF (reference sequence). The CDR3 totals 17 residues. CDR3 protein: CATSRDRAGGDYNEQFF. The CDR3, as DNA: TGTGCCACCAGCAGAGATCGGGCGGGAGGGGACTACAATGAGCAGTTCTTC.

The rearrangement links TRBV2 to TRBJ2-1; no reliable D call. V was cut by 7 bases and J by 4 bases, with 8 bases left in between. The CDR3 has 12 residues. Per the germline V gene, CDR1 is SNHLY and CDR2 is FYNNEI. The CDR3 reads CASTLQYNEQFF. The CDR3 DNA reads TGTGCCAGCACCCTTCAATACAATGAGCAGTTCTTC.

This chain links TRBV7-2 with TRBJ2-2; D remains ambiguous. The V end was cut by 4 bases, the J end by 1 base, with 7 bases between. This CDR3 has 14 residues. Germline values: CDR1 SGHTA, CDR2 FQGNSA. The CDR3 coding sequence is TGTGCCAGCAGCTATCTCGGGAACACCGGGGAGCTGTTTTTT. Residues: CASSYLGNTGELFF.

The CDR3 is CASSGRDYNSPLHF. In nucleotides, the CDR3 is TGTGCCAGCAGCGGCCGGGACTATAATTCACCCCTCCACTTT. J is TRBJ1-6 and V is TRBV9; D is uncertain. The CDR3 length is 14 residues. Germline V gene lookup returns CDR1 SGDLS and CDR2 YYNGEE. Trimming stripped 3 bases from V and 3 bases from J, with 7 bases between.

The chain is built from TRBV29-1 and TRBJ2-1; TRBD2 matches 9 bases. Trimming cost V 5 bases and J 7 bases; bases outside gene matches: 6. CDR1 and CDR2 from the germline V gene are SQVTM and ANQGSEA. This CDR3 region has 13 residues. CDR3 region: CSVRAGGRNEQFF. The CDR3 DNA is TGCAGCGTTAGGGCGGGGGGGCGGAATGAGCAGTTCTTC.

J is TRBJ2-2 and V is TRBV14; possible D gene TRBD2, 6 bases. The CDR3 is 15 residues long. V lost 0 bases, J lost 5 bases, and 10 bases lay in between. Germline-derived CDR1 and CDR2 are SGHDN and FVKESK. CDR3 nucleotides: TGTGCCAGCAGCCAAGAGCGGGGTTTTACCGGGGAGCTGTTTTTT. Amino acid sequence: CASSQERGFTGELFF.

The chain employs TRBV5-1 and TRBJ2-2, with TRBD1 as a possible D gene (5 bases). V was shortened by 2 bases and J by 7 bases, with 6 bases between the two germline ends. This CDR3 is 12 amino acids long. Germline loops: CDR1 SGHRS, CDR2 YFSETQ. CDR3 bases: TGCGCCAGCAGCTTAAGGGGCGGGGAGCTGTTTTTT. Its translation is CASSLRGGELFF.

CDR3 nucleotide sequence: TGTGCCAGCAGCCTAACCCTAGCGGGGCTTAATGAGCAGTTCTTC. This gives the protein CASSLTLAGLNEQFF. This rearrangement joins TRBV11-3 to TRBJ2-1, with 9 bases identical to TRBD2. With 5 bases clipped from V and 7 bases from J, the junction kept 9 bases outside the gene matches. CDR1 is SGHNT and CDR2 is YENEEA in the germline V gene. The CDR3 is 15 residues long.

The chain uses TRBV5-6 and TRBJ2-7; TRBD1 agrees at 7 bases. CDR3 length equals 14 residues. The V gene end was trimmed by 6 bases and the J gene end by 4 bases; junction bases not matched to a gene: 10. The V gene's germline CDR1 is SGHDT and CDR2 YYEEEE. CDR3: CASTWLGTEYEQYF. The CDR3 nucleotides are TGTGCCAGCACCTGGCTAGGGACAGAATACGAGCAGTACTTC. Looking up the rest from reference TRBV5-6 and TRBJ2-7 gives the full variable domain: DAGVTQSPTHLIKTRGQQVTLRCSPKSGHDTVSWYQQALGQGPQFIFQYYEEEERQRGNFPDRFSGHQFPNYSSELNVNALLLGDSALYLCASTWLGTEYEQYFGPGTRLTVT.

J is TRBJ2-7 and V is TRBV18; D not resolved. CDR1 and CDR2 (germline): KGHSH, LQKENI. Trimming took 6 bases from V and 0 from J, leaving 9 bases between them. The CDR3 is 13 residues long. In nucleotides, the CDR3 is TGTGCCAGCTCTACCATCAGCTCCTACGAGCAGTACTTC. Amino acids: CASSTISSYEQYF.